Listed below are T cell receptor beta chains from one sample, sequenced in a study of T cells in Graves' hyperthyroidism and ophthalmopathy. Via MiXCR, TCRdb re-called the multiplex PCR reads, giving one row per CDR3 protein. The sample yields about 46,000 distinct CDR3 sequences, more than 40% seen once. Material for sequencing was peripheral blood or thyroid tissue (not recorded which). All receptors derive from a woman aged 45-65 years with Graves' hyperthyroidism. Both conserved end residues are part of each CDR3. Fields, in order: J gene, CDR3 length, D gene, clone size, V gene, CDR3 DNA, CDR3 protein. D genes are given only for firm matches. Rows give clone size only sometimes, using once, few, many, or a class for an expanded clone.

j_call: TRBJ2-5
cdr3_length: 12
d_call: .
clone_size: .
v_call: TRBV20-1
cdr3_nt: TGCAGTGCTAGTCGCGGGCAAGGGACCCAGTACTTC
cdr3_aa: CSASRGQGTQYF

j_call: TRBJ2-6
cdr3_length: 15
d_call: TRBD2
clone_size: many
v_call: TRBV20-1
cdr3_nt: TGCAGTGCTAGCGGGAGGGCCTCTGGGGCCAACGTCCTGACTTTC
cdr3_aa: CSASGRASGANVLTF

j_call: TRBJ1-5
cdr3_length: 16
d_call: .
clone_size: .
v_call: TRBV10-2
cdr3_nt: .
cdr3_aa: CSFYICSARAGTAQHF

j_call: TRBJ2-3
cdr3_length: 16
d_call: TRBD2
clone_size: once
v_call: TRBV10-3
cdr3_nt: TGTGCCATCAGTACCCGGACTAGCGGACTCACAGATACGCAGTATTTT
cdr3_aa: CAISTRTSGLTDTQYF

j_call: TRBJ1-6
cdr3_length: 12
d_call: .
clone_size: many
v_call: TRBV20-1
cdr3_nt: TGCAGTGCTAGAGGGCAGGGCGCACCCCTCCACTTT
cdr3_aa: CSARGQGAPLHF

j_call: TRBJ2-5
cdr3_length: 14
d_call: .
clone_size: once
v_call: TRBV7-6
cdr3_nt: TGTGCCAGCAGCGGGGATGCAGGCCAAGAGACCCAGTACTTC
cdr3_aa: CASSGDAGQETQYF

j_call: TRBJ1-6
cdr3_length: 14
d_call: TRBD1
clone_size: .
v_call: TRBV2
cdr3_nt: TGTGCCAGCAGCAAAGACAGGGCGGATTCACCCCTCCACTTT
cdr3_aa: CASSKDRADSPLHF

j_call: TRBJ2-2
cdr3_length: 13
d_call: .
clone_size: .
v_call: TRBV7-9
cdr3_nt: TGTGCCAGCAGCTCCGGAGGACAGGGGGAGCTGTTTTTT
cdr3_aa: CASSSGGQGELFF

j_call: TRBJ2-6
cdr3_length: 13
d_call: TRBD1
clone_size: .
v_call: TRBV29-1
cdr3_nt: TGCAGCGTTAAATACCAGGGGGCGCAGGCTGAAGCTTTC
cdr3_aa: CSVKYQGAQAEAF

j_call: TRBJ1-5
cdr3_length: 15
d_call: .
clone_size: many
v_call: TRBV15
cdr3_nt: TGTGCCACCAGCAGAGCCCCAGGGGACAATCAGCCCCAGCATTTT
cdr3_aa: CATSRAPGDNQPQHF